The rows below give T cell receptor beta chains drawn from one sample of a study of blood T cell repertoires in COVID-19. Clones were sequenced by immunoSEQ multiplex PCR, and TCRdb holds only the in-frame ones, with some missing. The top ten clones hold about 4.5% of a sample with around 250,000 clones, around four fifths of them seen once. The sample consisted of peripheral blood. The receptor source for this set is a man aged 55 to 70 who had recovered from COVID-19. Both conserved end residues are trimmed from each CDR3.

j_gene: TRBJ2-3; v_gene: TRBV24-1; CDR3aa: ATGARGGDTQY
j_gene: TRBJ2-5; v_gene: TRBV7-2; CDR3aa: ASSLSGAQETQY
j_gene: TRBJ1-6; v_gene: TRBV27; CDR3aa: ASSGIQGGSNSPLH
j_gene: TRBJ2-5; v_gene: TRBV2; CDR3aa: ASRREVQETQY
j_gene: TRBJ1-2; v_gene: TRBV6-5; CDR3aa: ASIDRENYGYT
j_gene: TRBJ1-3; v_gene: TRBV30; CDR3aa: AWGRQVSGNTIY
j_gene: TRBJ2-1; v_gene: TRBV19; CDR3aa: ASMDRTSGGYNEQF
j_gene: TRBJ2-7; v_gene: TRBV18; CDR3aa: ASSPSREVGYEQY
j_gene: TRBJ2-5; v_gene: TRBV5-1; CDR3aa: ASSLGALAGVRETQY
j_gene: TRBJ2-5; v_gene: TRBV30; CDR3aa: AWDQQGRETQY
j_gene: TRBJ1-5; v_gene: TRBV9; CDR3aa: ASSEQGHNQPQH
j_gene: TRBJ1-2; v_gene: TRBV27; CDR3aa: ASSLGRVGGYT
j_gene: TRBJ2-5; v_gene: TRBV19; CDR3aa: ASRRLAGGPEETQY
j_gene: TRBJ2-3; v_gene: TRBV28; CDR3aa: ASSLGGGGADTQY
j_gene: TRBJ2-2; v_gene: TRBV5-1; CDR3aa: ASSLVQGNTGELF
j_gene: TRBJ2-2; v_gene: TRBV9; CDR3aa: ASRGSGGVTGELF
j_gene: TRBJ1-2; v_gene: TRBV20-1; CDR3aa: MTRDYGYT
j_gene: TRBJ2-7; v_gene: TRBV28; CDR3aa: ASSSPGGTESYEQY
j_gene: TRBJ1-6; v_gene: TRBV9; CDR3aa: ASSARLQGYNSPLH
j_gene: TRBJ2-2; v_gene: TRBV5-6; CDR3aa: ASSLHSSSGELF
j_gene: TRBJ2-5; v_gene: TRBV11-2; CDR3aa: ASSLARGGPLETQY
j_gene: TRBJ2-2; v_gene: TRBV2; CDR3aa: ASSEALAGGIPGELF
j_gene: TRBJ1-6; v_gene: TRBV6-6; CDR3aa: ASSFQGGGNSPLH
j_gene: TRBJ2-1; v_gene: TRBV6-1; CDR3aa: ASSEVGSGPYNEQF
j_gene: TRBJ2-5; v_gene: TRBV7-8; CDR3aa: ASSLRTSGPQETQY
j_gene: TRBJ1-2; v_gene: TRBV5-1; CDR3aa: ASSSRQLYGYT
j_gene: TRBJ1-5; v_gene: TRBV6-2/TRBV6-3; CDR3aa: ASSVTASNQPQH
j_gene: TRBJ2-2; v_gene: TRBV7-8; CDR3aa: ASSSLGRGANTGELF
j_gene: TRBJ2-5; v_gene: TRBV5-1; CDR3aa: ASSLGLAGLETQY
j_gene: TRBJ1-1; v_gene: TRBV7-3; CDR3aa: ASSFFSGPLNTEAF
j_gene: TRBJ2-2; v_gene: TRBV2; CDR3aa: ASSGSGGAGTGELF
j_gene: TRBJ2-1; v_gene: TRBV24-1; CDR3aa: ATSGGLGRGPSNEQF
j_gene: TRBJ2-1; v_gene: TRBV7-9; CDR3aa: ASSFRQSEQF
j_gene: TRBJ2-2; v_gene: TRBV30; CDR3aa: AWRMIGSTGELF
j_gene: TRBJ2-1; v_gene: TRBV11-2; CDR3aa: ASSLAGVYNEQF
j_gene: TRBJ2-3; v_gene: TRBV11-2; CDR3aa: ASSLVREGPKETQY
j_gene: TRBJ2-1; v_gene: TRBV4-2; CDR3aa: ASSQAWDMDNEQF
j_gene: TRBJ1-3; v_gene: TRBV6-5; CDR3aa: ASSYSAGNTIY
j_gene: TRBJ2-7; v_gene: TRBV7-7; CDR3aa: ASSLAAGGSYEQY
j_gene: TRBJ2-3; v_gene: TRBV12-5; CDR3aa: ASGFWDSITGDTQY
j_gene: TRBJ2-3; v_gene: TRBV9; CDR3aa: ASSVDPSGGALDTQY
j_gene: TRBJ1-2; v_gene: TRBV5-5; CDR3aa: ASSRTAGYT
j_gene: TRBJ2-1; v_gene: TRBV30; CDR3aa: AWGGIGLAGGRNEQF
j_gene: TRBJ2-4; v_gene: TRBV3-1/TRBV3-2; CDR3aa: ASSRETALAKNIQY
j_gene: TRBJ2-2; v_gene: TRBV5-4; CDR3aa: ASSWERGDGELF
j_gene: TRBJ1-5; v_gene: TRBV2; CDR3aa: ASTRDREGSQPQH
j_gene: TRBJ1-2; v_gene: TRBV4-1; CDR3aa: ASSQDTGVSYGYT
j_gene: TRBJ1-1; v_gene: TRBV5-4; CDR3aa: ASSLGQGITEAF
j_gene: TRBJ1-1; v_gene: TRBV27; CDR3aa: ASRLRGGNTEAF
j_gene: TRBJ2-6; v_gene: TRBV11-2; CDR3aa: ASSLRMWDRVSGANVLT
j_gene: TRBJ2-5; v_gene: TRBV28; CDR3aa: ASSLSGLEY
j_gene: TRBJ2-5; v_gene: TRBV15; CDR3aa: ATRTGSGRLQETQY
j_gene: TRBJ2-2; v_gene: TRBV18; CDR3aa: ASSPRDRGMVGELF
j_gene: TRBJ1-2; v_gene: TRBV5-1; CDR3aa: ASSFTGGDGYGYT
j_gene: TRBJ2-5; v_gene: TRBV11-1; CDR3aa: ASSDQGQNQETQY